Below are 6 T cell receptor beta chains sequenced from a single sample in a study of blood T cell repertoires in COVID-19. Here immunoSEQ multiplex PCR was the method, and the copy in TCRdb shows in-frame clones only, minus some. This table holds approximately 400,000 clones, 90% to 95% found once. What was sequenced was PBMCs or T cells enriched from blood (not recorded which). These receptors were taken from a woman aged 40 to 50 who had been exposed to COVID-19.

This clone was seen a few times. The CDR3 reads CASSFMTGGKAGYTF. The CDR3 nucleotides are TGTGCCAGCAGCTTCATGACAGGGGGAAAAGCTGGCTACACCTTC. The J gene is TRBJ1-2, the V gene TRBV5-5; TRBD1 aligns across 9 bases. Germline CDR1 and CDR2: SGHKS and YYEKEE (reference sequence). Trimming took 2 bases from V and 7 from J; bases not matched to a gene: 9. CDR3 length equals 15 residues.

The chain couples TRBV30 to TRBJ1-2; 7 nucleotides align to TRBD1. J gave up 6 bases and V 7 bases, and 5 bases lay outside the gene matches. Germline V lookup: CDR1 GTSNPN, CDR2 SVGIG (reference sequence). This CDR3 comprises 11 residues. The CDR3 region has the DNA TGTGCCTATGACAGGGAAGATGGCTACACCTTC. Translation: CAYDREDGYTF.

The chain links TRBV19 to TRBJ1-1; D is ambiguous. V was trimmed by 5 bases and J by 0 bases, leaving 13 bases between them. Germline CDR1 reads LNHDA; CDR2 reads SQIVND (reference sequence). The CDR3 sequence is 15 residues long. The DNA for the CDR3 is TGTGCCAGTAGTCCCCCCGGGAGACTGAACACTGAAGCTTTCTTT. This translates into CASSPPGRLNTEAFF. Supplemented by reference TRBV19 and TRBJ1-1, the full variable domain reads DGGITQSPKYLFRKEGQNVTLSCEQNLNHDAMYWYRQDPGQGLRLIYYSQIVNDFQKGDIAEGYSVSREKKESFPLTVTSAQKNPTAFYLCASSPPGRLNTEAFFGQGTRLTVV.

The chain combines TRBV18 with TRBJ2-3; TRBD2 aligns across 7 bases. Germline CDR1 KGHSH, CDR2 LQKENI. This CDR3 region has 15 residues. The J segment lost 0 bases and the V segment lost 4 bases, leaving 4 bases of the junction unmatched. CDR3 in DNA: TGTGCCAGCTCACGACCAGCGGGGAGCACAGATACGCAGTATTTT. It codes for CASSRPAGSTDTQYF.

This clone was recorded only once. The genes are TRBV9 and TRBJ2-1, with a weak D call TRBD2 (5 bases). Per the germline V gene, CDR1 is SGDLS and CDR2 is YYNGEE. The CDR3 is made up of 14 amino acids. V was cut by 0 bases and J by 8 bases, with 12 bases left in between. As DNA, the CDR3 is TGTGCCAGCAGCGTAGAATCGAGGGTCCATGAGCAGTTCTTC. It translates to CASSVESRVHEQFF.

The V and J genes are TRBV30 and TRBJ2-3; 8 bases line up with TRBD1. Trimming took 0 bases from V and 1 from J; bases not matched to a gene: 0. Germline V gene data show CDR1 as GTSNPN and CDR2 as SVGIG (reference sequence). The CDR3 is 14 amino acids. The CDR3: CAWSVRGRTDTQYF. CDR3 coding DNA: TGTGCCTGGAGTGTCAGGGGGCGCACAGATACGCAGTATTTT. Filled out from reference TRBV30 and TRBJ2-3, the complete variable domain reads SQTIHQWPATLVQPVGSPLSLECTVEGTSNPNLYWYRQAAGRGLQLLFYSVGIGQISSEVPQNLSASRPQDRQFILSSKKLLLSDSGFYLCAWSVRGRTDTQYFGPGTRLTVL.